The rows below give T cell receptor beta chains drawn from one sample of a study of CD8+CD57+ T cells in acquired aplastic anemia. TCRdb used MiXCR to reprocess the reads, holding one entry per CDR3 protein. In the table there are 150,000 to 160,000 distinct CDR3 sequences, roughly 54% of which are singletons. Material for sequencing was sorted CD4+, CD8+, or CD8+CD57+ T cells (not recorded which) from PBMCs. The receptors shown here come from a human donor with aplastic anemia. The CDR3 runs from the conserved cysteine through the conserved F or W. Fields, in order: V gene, J gene, CDR3 length, clone size, D gene, CDR3 DNA, CDR3 protein. D genes are given only for firm matches. Only part of the rows carry a size: once, few, many, or a class if the clone is expanded.

v_gene: TRBV20-1; j_gene: TRBJ2-7; len: 11; abundance: .; d_gene: .; CDR3nt: TGCAGTGCATCAACAAGGTACGAGCAGTACTTC; CDR3aa: CSASTRYEQYF
v_gene: TRBV12-1; j_gene: TRBJ1-4; len: 14; abundance: .; d_gene: .; CDR3nt: TGTGCCAGCAGCTCGGCAGGGATGGATGAAAAACTGTTTTTT; CDR3aa: CASSSAGMDEKLFF
v_gene: TRBV10-1; j_gene: TRBJ1-1; len: 11; abundance: .; d_gene: TRBD1; CDR3nt: TGCGCCAGCAGAAGGGGGCTCGGAGCTTTCTTT; CDR3aa: CASRRGLGAFF
v_gene: TRBV7-3; j_gene: TRBJ2-2; len: 15; abundance: .; d_gene: .; CDR3nt: TGTGCCAGCAGCGGGAGTAGGGGAGGCACCGGGGAGCTGTTTTTT; CDR3aa: CASSGSRGGTGELFF
v_gene: TRBV25-1; j_gene: TRBJ2-5; len: 15; abundance: .; d_gene: .; CDR3nt: TGTGCCAGCAGTGAGCCTAGCGCTTACCAAGAGACCCAGTACTTC; CDR3aa: CASSEPSAYQETQYF
v_gene: TRBV2; j_gene: TRBJ1-6; len: 16; abundance: many; d_gene: .; CDR3nt: TGTGCCAGCAGTGAAAGGCTGGGGGGGAAAGGTTCACCCCTCCACTTT; CDR3aa: CASSERLGGKGSPLHF
v_gene: TRBV20-1; j_gene: TRBJ2-7; len: 15; abundance: .; d_gene: TRBD1; CDR3nt: TGCAGTGCTAGAGCCGGGACAGGCCTTACCTACGAGCAGTACTTC; CDR3aa: CSARAGTGLTYEQYF
v_gene: TRBV29-1; j_gene: TRBJ2-7; len: 14; abundance: few; d_gene: TRBD1; CDR3nt: TGCAGCGTGGGTGGGACAGGGGACGCCTACGAGCAGTACTTC; CDR3aa: CSVGGTGDAYEQYF
v_gene: TRBV7-9; j_gene: TRBJ2-5; len: 14; abundance: many; d_gene: .; CDR3nt: TGTGCCAGCAGCTTTTCAGGGATTCAAGAGACCCAGTACTTC; CDR3aa: CASSFSGIQETQYF
v_gene: TRBV19; j_gene: TRBJ1-6; len: 14; abundance: .; d_gene: TRBD1; CDR3nt: TGTGCCAGTGGAAAGACAGGGAGGATGTCACCCCTCCACTTT; CDR3aa: CASGKTGRMSPLHF
v_gene: TRBV3-1; j_gene: TRBJ1-1; len: 12; abundance: many; d_gene: .; CDR3nt: TGTGCCAGCAGCCAAGAGGTCACTGAAGCTTTCTTT; CDR3aa: CASSQEVTEAFF
v_gene: TRBV7-8; j_gene: TRBJ1-1; len: 14; abundance: many; d_gene: .; CDR3nt: TGTGCCAGCAGCCCGTGGACAGTCGGCACTGAAGCTTTCTTT; CDR3aa: CASSPWTVGTEAFF
v_gene: TRBV10-3; j_gene: TRBJ1-2; len: 14; abundance: .; d_gene: TRBD1; CDR3nt: TGTGCCATCAGTCCTGGACAGGGTAACTATGGCTACACCTTC; CDR3aa: CAISPGQGNYGYTF
v_gene: TRBV7-8; j_gene: TRBJ2-1; len: 16; abundance: .; d_gene: TRBD2; CDR3nt: TGTGCCAGCGGAAGACTAGCGGGGGGGCCCTACAATGAGCAGTTCTTC; CDR3aa: CASGRLAGGPYNEQFF
v_gene: TRBV9; j_gene: TRBJ2-5; len: 16; abundance: many; d_gene: TRBD2; CDR3nt: TGTGCCAGCAGCGTAGTACCTAGCGGGGGGGCGGCGACCCAGTACTTC; CDR3aa: CASSVVPSGGAATQYF
v_gene: TRBV5-6; j_gene: TRBJ2-5; len: 14; abundance: .; d_gene: TRBD2; CDR3nt: TGTGCCAGCAGCTCCGGGACTAGCTTTGAGACCCAGTACTTC; CDR3aa: CASSSGTSFETQYF
v_gene: TRBV7-8; j_gene: TRBJ1-1; len: 14; abundance: once; d_gene: .; CDR3nt: TGTGCCAGCATCTCCCGCCCCTTGGACACTGAAGCTTTCTTT; CDR3aa: CASISRPLDTEAFF
v_gene: TRBV6-6; j_gene: TRBJ2-1; len: 14; abundance: many; d_gene: TRBD1; CDR3nt: TGTGCCAGCAGTTACGGGACAGGATACAATGAGCAGTTCTTC; CDR3aa: CASSYGTGYNEQFF
v_gene: TRBV7-6; j_gene: TRBJ2-7; len: 15; abundance: .; d_gene: .; CDR3nt: TGTGCCAGCAGCTTAAATATCCGGGACAACTACGAGCAGTACTTC; CDR3aa: CASSLNIRDNYEQYF
v_gene: TRBV6-1; j_gene: TRBJ2-2; len: 14; abundance: .; d_gene: .; CDR3nt: TGTGCCAGCAGTGGGGGGTTATATGCCGGGGAGCTGTTTTTT; CDR3aa: CASSGGLYAGELFF
v_gene: TRBV7-3; j_gene: TRBJ2-2; len: 13; abundance: .; d_gene: .; CDR3nt: TGTGCCAGCAGCCTAGCGAGTGCCGGGGAGCTGTTTTTT; CDR3aa: CASSLASAGELFF
v_gene: TRBV2; j_gene: TRBJ1-5; len: 15; abundance: .; d_gene: .; CDR3nt: TGTGCCAGCAGCCGAAGTACAGGGACGGGACAGCCCCAGCATTTT; CDR3aa: CASSRSTGTGQPQHF
v_gene: TRBV20-1; j_gene: TRBJ1-6; len: 13; abundance: few; d_gene: TRBD1; CDR3nt: TGCAGTGCTAAGGGACAGGGCAATTCACCCCTCCACTTT; CDR3aa: CSAKGQGNSPLHF
v_gene: TRBV19; j_gene: TRBJ1-1; len: 16; abundance: many; d_gene: .; CDR3nt: TGTGCCAGTAGTATAGGTCAGGGCGATATGAACACTGAAGCTTTCTTT; CDR3aa: CASSIGQGDMNTEAFF
v_gene: TRBV5-1; j_gene: TRBJ1-2; len: 13; abundance: once; d_gene: .; CDR3nt: TGCGCCAGCAGCCCCCCGTCGATCTATGGCTACACCTTC; CDR3aa: CASSPPSIYGYTF
v_gene: TRBV7-2; j_gene: TRBJ2-2; len: 15; abundance: many; d_gene: TRBD1; CDR3nt: TGTGCCAGCAGCTCGGGACAGGACCTCCCCGGGGAGCTGTTTTTT; CDR3aa: CASSSGQDLPGELFF